Presented here are 20 T cell receptor beta chains from one specimen sequenced in a study of identifying expanded T cells in peripheral blood. Repertoires were generated with immunoSEQ multiplex PCR, while TCRdb's copy carries only in-frame clones and drops some. The sample records around 70,000 clones, roughly 90% being singletons. Sequenced sample: blood. Source of these receptors: a person aged 18-70 years in good health.

The chain combines TRBV7-2 with TRBJ2-5; the D call may be TRBD1 or TRBD2 (5 bases each). In germline, CDR1 is SGHTA, CDR2 FQGNSA. Trimming stripped 1 base from V and 4 bases from J, with 13 bases between. The length of the CDR3 is 15 residues. The CDR3 DNA reads TGTGCCAGCAGCTTAGGGGGGTCGGGCCCAGAGACCCAGTACTTC. Translating gives CASSLGGSGPETQYF.

The rearrangement links TRBV28 to TRBJ2-7, with a possible D match to TRBD2 (7 bases). CDR3 size: 15 residues. Per germline, CDR1 MDHEN and CDR2 SYDVKM. V lost 3 bases and J lost 2, with 14 bases in between. CDR3 DNA sequence: TGTGCCAGCAGTTTTGGGGGGGCCCCTCCCTACGAGCAGTACTTC. This codes for CASSFGGAPPYEQYF.

The genes are TRBV5-6 and TRBJ1-3; D remains ambiguous. The V gene's germline CDR1 is SGHDT and CDR2 YYEEEE. The CDR3 spans 18 residues. Trimming shortened V by 3 bases and J by 0 bases, and 19 bases separated the two germline ends. The CDR3, as DNA: TGTGCCAGCAGCTGGAGAGGGCTGGGCGCGAGCTCTGGAAACACCATATATTTT. As protein: CASSWRGLGASSGNTIYF. Drawing the rest from reference TRBV5-6 and TRBJ1-3, the complete variable domain is DAGVTQSPTHLIKTRGQQVTLRCSPKSGHDTVSWYQQALGQGPQFIFQYYEEEERQRGNFPDRFSGHQFPNYSSELNVNALLLGDSALYLCASSWRGLGASSGNTIYFGEGSWLTVV.

This clone was detected once. The chain links TRBV5-4 to TRBJ2-3; TRBD1 aligns across 8 bases. After removal of 6 bases from V and 1 base from J, the junction contained 7 bases not matched to a gene. CDR1 SGHNT and CDR2 YYREEE come from the germline V gene (reference sequence). The CDR3 loop spans 15 amino acids. The CDR3 sequence: CASTKQGGGTDTQYF. As DNA, the CDR3 is TGTGCCAGCACCAAACAGGGGGGAGGCACAGATACGCAGTATTTT.

The V gene is TRBV6-5, the J gene TRBJ2-7, with a possible D match to TRBD1 (6 bases). The CDR3 has 15 amino acids. The germline V and J ends were trimmed by 6 bases and 5 bases, with 20 bases remaining between them. The germline CDR1 and CDR2 sequences are MNHEY and SVGAGI. The DNA of the CDR3 is TGTGCCAGCAGGTACAGGGACCACGAACGGGACGAGCAGTACTTC. The encoded protein is CASRYRDHERDEQYF.

CDR3 loop: CASSVRTGGQETQYF. The CDR3, as DNA: TGTGCCAGCAGCGTAAGAACAGGGGGCCAAGAGACCCAGTACTTC. The chain combines TRBV9 with TRBJ2-5, with 8 bases aligning to TRBD1. With V trimmed by 1 base and J by 1 base, 3 bases remained unmatched. The CDR3 runs 15 residues. The germline gives CDR1 SGDLS, CDR2 YYNGEE.

This clone has just one count. The chain combines TRBV25-1 with TRBJ2-5, with D possibly being TRBD2 (5 bases). The CDR3 runs 16 residues. Germline-derived CDR1 and CDR2 are MGHDK and SYGVNS. V was cut by 3 bases and J by 1 base, with 15 bases left in between. The CDR3 reads CASSDVSRAGQETQYF. CDR3 DNA: TGTGCCAGCAGTGATGTTTCGCGGGCGGGCCAAGAGACCCAGTACTTC.

The rearrangement uses TRBV30 and TRBJ1-1; D ambiguous. CDR3 length: 13 residues. Per the germline V gene, CDR1 is GTSNPN and CDR2 is SVGIG (reference sequence). The germline V and J ends were trimmed by 5 bases and 5 bases, with 15 bases remaining between them. CDR3 sequence: CAWALSYRTEAFF. The CDR3 DNA follows: TGTGCCTGGGCTCTATCGTATCGGACTGAAGCTTTCTTT.

The V call is TRBV29-1, the J call TRBJ2-1; D not resolved. This CDR3 is built from 12 residues. Per the germline V gene, CDR1 is SQVTM and CDR2 is ANQGSEA. V gave up 3 bases and J gave up 4 bases, with 7 bases separating them. CDR3 in amino acids: CSVEAFYNEQFF. CDR3 in DNA: TGCAGCGTTGAGGCCTTTTACAATGAGCAGTTCTTC.

The chain uses TRBV19 and TRBJ1-2; D might be TRBD1 (5 bases). The CDR3 is 15 amino acids. Trimming removed 3 bases from V and 5 bases from J, with 16 bases in between. Looked up from germline, CDR1 is LNHDA and CDR2 is SQIVND (reference sequence). CDR3 sequence (DNA): TGTGCCAGTAGTATGGGTTTTGACAGCTTTTATGGCTACACCTTC. Translated, it gives CASSMGFDSFYGYTF.

The CDR3 DNA reads TGCGCCAGCAGCTTGCAGGGCTCGCGCACTGAAGCTTTCTTT. It specifies CASSLQGSRTEAFF. The gene calls are TRBV5-1 and TRBJ1-1; weak D call: TRBD1 (5 bases). V gave up 1 base and J gave up 4 bases, with 11 bases separating them. CDR1 SGHRS and CDR2 YFSETQ come from the germline V gene. The CDR3 length is 14 residues.

The genes are TRBV28 and TRBJ1-5; TRBD1 is a possible D gene (6 bases). The V gene lost 3 bases and the J gene lost 5 bases, with 11 bases spanning the gap. The germline V gene has CDR1 MDHEN and CDR2 SYDVKM. This CDR3 comprises 14 residues. CDR3 region: CASSFQGIYQPQHF. CDR3 sequence (DNA): TGTGCCAGCAGTTTCCAGGGGATCTATCAGCCCCAGCATTTT.

The V and J genes are TRBV9 and TRBJ2-7; no clear D. Trimming shortened V by 3 bases and J by 6 bases, and 13 bases separated the two germline ends. CDR1 SGDLS and CDR2 YYNGEE come from the germline V gene. CDR3 size: 13 residues. This chain's CDR3 is CASSDPPTGEQYF. In nucleotides, the CDR3 is TGTGCCAGCAGCGACCCTCCAACGGGCGAGCAGTACTTC.

The CDR3 here is CASSSTTGSYGYTF. For the CDR3, the DNA is TGTGCCAGTAGTTCAACCACAGGCAGCTATGGCTACACCTTC. The V and J genes are TRBV19 and TRBJ1-2; a possible D gene is TRBD1 (5 bases). Germline V gene lookup returns CDR1 LNHDA and CDR2 SQIVND (reference sequence). Trimming removed 5 bases from V and 4 bases from J, with 14 bases in between. The CDR3 is 14 residues long.

The J gene is TRBJ2-5, the V gene TRBV28, with no clear D. V gave up 3 bases and J gave up 1 base, with 9 bases separating them. The germline V gene has CDR1 MDHEN and CDR2 SYDVKM. The CDR3 runs to 14 residues. Here the CDR3 reads CASSFLLLQETQYF. CDR3 bases: TGTGCCAGCAGTTTCCTTCTACTCCAAGAGACCCAGTACTTC.

This clone was detected a few times. The rearrangement uses TRBV11-1 and TRBJ1-3, with D perhaps matching TRBD1 (5 bases). The CDR3 is 14 amino acids. Germline values: CDR1 SGHAT, CDR2 FQDESV (reference sequence). Trimming pared 3 bases from V and 4 bases from J, leaving 10 bases between. The CDR3 sequence: CASSFRAKGNTIYF. CDR3 nucleotides: TGTGCCAGCAGCTTCAGGGCAAAAGGAAACACCATATATTTT.

J is TRBJ2-1 and V is TRBV14, with D possibly TRBD2 on 6 matching bases. Trimming took off 1 base at V and 8 bases at J, with 15 bases between the two ends. The CDR3 has 15 residues. The germline V gene has CDR1 SGHDN and CDR2 FVKESK. CDR3 sequence reads: CASSQVGVWGDEQFF. The CDR3 coding sequence is TGTGCCAGCAGCCAAGTCGGGGTATGGGGGGATGAGCAGTTCTTC.

This clone has a handful of counts. The CDR3 DNA reads as TGTGCAAGTCGCCCTATATTGGCCGGGGAGCTGTTTTTT. Protein sequence: CASRPILAGELFF. This sequence joins TRBV12-2 and TRBJ2-2; the table's D gene call, TRBD2, was not cross checked with the DNA. TRBV12-2 is a pseudogene. The CDR3 length is 13 residues.

V gene TRBV5-1 combines with J gene TRBJ2-7, with D perhaps assigned TRBD1 or TRBD2 (5 bases each). Per the germline V gene, CDR1 is SGHRS and CDR2 is YFSETQ. V was pared by 4 bases and J by 0 bases, with 11 bases between. This CDR3 is 14 amino acids long. The CDR3 loop is CASSTGDVSYEQYF. Here the CDR3 DNA reads TGCGCCAGCAGCACCGGGGACGTCTCCTACGAGCAGTACTTC. The variable domain in full, completed from reference TRBV5-1 and TRBJ2-7, reads KAGVTQTPRYLIKTRGQQVTLSCSPISGHRSVSWYQQTPGQGLQFLFEYFSETQRNKGNFPGRFSGRQFSNSRSEMNVSTLELGDSALYLCASSTGDVSYEQYFGPGTRLTVT.

This chain joins TRBV11-2 and TRBJ1-2; D perhaps matches TRBD1 (6 bases). Germline assignment: CDR1 SGHAT and CDR2 FQNNGV. The CDR3 sequence is 12 residues long. Trimming took off 5 bases at V and 8 bases at J, with 12 bases between the two ends. For the CDR3, the DNA is TGTGCCAGCAGCGCCGAGGGGGAAGGCTACACCTTC. This translates into CASSAEGEGYTF.